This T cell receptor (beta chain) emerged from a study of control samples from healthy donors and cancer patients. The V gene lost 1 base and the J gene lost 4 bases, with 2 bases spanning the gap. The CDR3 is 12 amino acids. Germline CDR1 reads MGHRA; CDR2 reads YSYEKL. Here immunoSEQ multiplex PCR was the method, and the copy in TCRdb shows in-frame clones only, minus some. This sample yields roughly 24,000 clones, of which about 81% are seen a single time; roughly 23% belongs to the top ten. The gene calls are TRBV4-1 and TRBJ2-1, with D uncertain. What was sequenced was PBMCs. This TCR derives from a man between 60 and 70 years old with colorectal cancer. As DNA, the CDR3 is TGCGCCAGCAGCCAAGCGTACAATGAGCAGTTCTTC. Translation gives CASSQAYNEQFF.